This TCR beta chain was sequenced for a study of CD8+CD57+ T cells in acquired aplastic anemia. Study background: The mean DNA yield obtained from sorted CD4+ and CD8+ cells came to 3 to 3.5 ug.

General study findings and limits: Overlapping CD8+ CDR3 repertoires of patients and controls contained around 31 shared sequences. Patients versus controls showed no significant CD8+ Simpson's diversity difference.

Researchers used genomic DNA as the template to profile TCR beta VDJ and CDR3. MiXCR, run by TCRdb on the reads, gives a single entry per CDR3 protein. The sample yields about 190,000 distinct CDR3 sequences, 54% seen once. The V and J ends lost 3 bases and 1 base respectively, with 7 bases between them. The CDR3 covers 14 residues. The germline CDR1 and CDR2 sequences are MGHDK and SYGVNS. Regarding this clonotype: The antigen remains unidentified.

The chain is built from TRBV25-1 and TRBJ1-5; D may be TRBD1 (6 bases). Sequencing input: sorted CD4+, CD8+, or CD8+CD57+ T cells (not recorded which) from PBMCs. The clonotype comes from a human donor in good health, serving as a control. The CDR3 is CASSEDRSNQPQHF. As DNA, the CDR3 is TGTGCCAGCAGTGAGGACAGAAGCAATCAGCCCCAGCATTTT.